The 27 T cell receptor beta chains listed next were all sequenced from one sample in a study of human T cells and chemical hapten exposure. MiXCR, run by TCRdb on the RACE reads, gives a single entry per CDR3 protein. The sample gives more than 110,000 distinct CDR3 sequences, approximately 12% of which show up once; about 1.4% is in the top ten. The sample's time point: patch test 2, 6 weeks after DPC sensitization. Treatment here: therapeutic diphenylcyclopropenone sensitization with weekly scalp DPC. This specimen consisted of whole blood, obtained in connection with sensitization to the hapten diphenylcyclopropenone (DPC). The receptors shown here come from a woman in her forties or fifties with alopecia areata. Some clones in this sample may be carry-over from other donors' samples.

This clonotype appeared a few times. The chain combines TRBV5-1 with TRBJ2-5; maybe TRBD2 (6 bases). CDR3 length: 13 amino acids. CDR1 is SGHRS and CDR2 is YFSETQ in the germline V gene. The V end lost 0 bases, the J end lost 7 bases, and 10 bases lay between the germline ends. The CDR3 spells CASSLALEGTQYF. In DNA form, the CDR3 reads TGCGCCAGCAGCTTGGCGCTGGAGGGGACCCAGTACTTC.

J is TRBJ2-3 and V is TRBV24-1, with TRBD2 matching over 12 bases. Germline V gene sequence: CDR1 KGHDR, CDR2 SFDVKD. Trimming cost V 7 bases and J 5 bases; bases outside gene matches: 12. CDR3 length: 17 amino acids. DNA of the CDR3: TGTGCCACCAGCCGTACCGGACTAGCGGGGCCCAAAGATACGCAGTATTTT. Translation: CATSRTGLAGPKDTQYF.

This chain links TRBV3-1 with TRBJ2-2; 8 nucleotides line up with TRBD2. Germline V gives CDR1 LGHDT, CDR2 YNNKEL (reference sequence). The V and J ends lost 4 bases and 9 bases, in that order; junction bases with no gene match: 13. The CDR3 sequence is 16 residues long. The CDR3 loop is CASSRTSGLVARELFF. The CDR3 nucleotides are TGTGCCAGCAGCCGCACTAGCGGACTAGTCGCCAGGGAGCTGTTTTTT. The whole variable domain, remainder taken from reference TRBV3-1 and TRBJ2-2, is DTAVSQTPKYLVTQMGNDKSIKCEQNLGHDTMYWYKQDSKKFLKIMFSYNNKELIINETVPNRFSPKSPDKAHLNLHINSLELGDSAVYFCASSRTSGLVARELFFGEGSRLTVL.

This clonotype was counted at least ten times. CDR3 bases: TGCAGTGCTAGAGTTTTTTTGGGGGAGCAGTACTTC. As protein: CSARVFLGEQYF. The chain joins TRBV20-1 to TRBJ2-7; the D is unclear. V dropped 1 base and J dropped 7 bases, with 11 bases sitting between them. In germline, CDR1 is DFQATT, CDR2 SNEGSKA (reference sequence). CDR3 length: 12 residues.

The V and J genes are TRBV7-9 and TRBJ2-1; D might be TRBD1 or TRBD2, each matching 6 bases. The CDR3 covers 13 residues. The V gene's germline CDR1 is SEHNR and CDR2 FQNEAQ (reference sequence). Trimming cost V 11 bases and J 10 bases, with 21 bases left between them. The CDR3 is CALGGGPLGEQFF. The CDR3 DNA sequence: TGTGCCCTAGGGGGAGGTCCCCTGGGGGAGCAGTTCTTC.

At least ten counts were recorded for this clonotype. The chain joins TRBV20-1 to TRBJ2-7; 10 bases are a match to TRBD2. This CDR3 contains 14 residues. V lost 5 bases and J lost 2; bases outside the gene matches: 6. Germline V gene sequence: CDR1 DFQATT, CDR2 SNEGSKA (reference sequence). CDR3 residues: CSASSGSGAYEQYF. CDR3 DNA: TGCAGTGCTTCTAGCGGGAGTGGGGCCTACGAGCAGTACTTC.

This clonotype was seen more than once but under ten times. V is TRBV10-3 and J is TRBJ2-7, with a possible D match to TRBD1 (6 bases). The CDR3 has 13 residues. V was clipped by 8 bases and J by 5 bases, with 16 bases between them. The germline gives CDR1 ENHRY, CDR2 SYGVKD. CDR3 protein: CAIQDSLRNEQYF. In DNA form, the CDR3 reads TGTGCCATCCAGGACAGCCTACGGAACGAGCAGTACTTC.

This clonotype has a count of ten or more. J is TRBJ2-1 and V is TRBV3-1; D could derive from TRBD1 or TRBD2 (5 bases each). There are 18 residues in the CDR3. Germline CDR1 is LGHDT and CDR2 is YNNKEL (reference sequence). Trimming took 4 bases from V and 0 from J, leaving 19 bases between them. CDR3 sequence: CASSRGAGTSSSYNEQFF. Written as DNA, the CDR3 is TGTGCCAGCAGCCGGGGCGCCGGGACCTCGAGCTCCTACAATGAGCAGTTCTTC.

This clonotype was observed a handful of times. As DNA, the CDR3 is TGCAGTGTCCGGGACAGGCTAGGGAATGAGCAGTTCTTC. This sequence encodes CSVRDRLGNEQFF. The chain recombines TRBV20-1 with TRBJ2-1, with 8 positions matching TRBD1. The V gene end was trimmed by 7 bases and the J gene end by 7 bases; junction bases not matched to a gene: 9. In germline, CDR1 is DFQATT, CDR2 SNEGSKA (reference sequence). The CDR3 has 13 residues.

The chain employs TRBV4-3 and TRBJ2-7, with TRBD1 as a possible D gene (6 bases). Germline V CDR1 and CDR2: LGHNA, YSLEER. V lost 3 bases and J 0 bases, leaving 12 bases between the germline ends. CDR3 length equals 15 residues. This CDR3 reads CASSHPTGLSYEQYF. Here the CDR3 DNA reads TGCGCCAGCAGCCATCCGACAGGCCTCTCCTACGAGCAGTACTTC.

The chain joins TRBV2 to TRBJ2-1, with 7 bases aligning to TRBD1. Trimming cost V 7 bases and J 4 bases; bases outside gene matches: 13. Germline V lookup: CDR1 SNHLY, CDR2 FYNNEI. This CDR3 has 16 amino acids. The CDR3 loop is CASTASGTVAYNEQFF. The CDR3 bases are TGTGCCAGCACCGCCTCCGGGACAGTAGCTTACAATGAGCAGTTCTTC. The complete variable domain, with remaining parts taken from reference TRBV2 and TRBJ2-1, reads EPEVTQTPSHQVTQMGQEVILRCVPISNHLYFYWYRQILGQKVEFLVSFYNNEISEKSEIFDDQFSVERPDGSNFTLKIRSTKLEDSAMYFCASTASGTVAYNEQFFGPGTRLTVL.

The chain is built from TRBV18 and TRBJ1-5, with D possibly matching TRBD1 (6 bases). The CDR3 extends over 15 amino acids. Germline CDR1 KGHSH, CDR2 LQKENI. Trimming cost V 4 bases and J 9 bases, with 19 bases left between them. The DNA of the CDR3 is TGTGCCAGCTCACAAAACCAAAGGGGGTCACGGCCCCAGCATTTT. Its translation is CASSQNQRGSRPQHF.

This clonotype was counted many times. The CDR3 sequence: CASSAYRTDTQYF. CDR3 DNA sequence: TGTGCCAGCAGCGCGTATAGGACAGATACGCAGTATTTT. The rearrangement joins TRBV7-6 to TRBJ2-3, with D unresolved. The ends were cut back, 5 bases at V and 3 bases at J, with 9 bases in the middle. This CDR3 contains 13 residues. CDR1 and CDR2 (germline): SGHVS, FNYEAQ.

This clonotype appeared a few times. V and J are TRBV7-9 and TRBJ1-3; 7 positions agree with TRBD1. The CDR3 length is 16 residues. Germline loops: CDR1 SEHNR, CDR2 FQNEAQ (reference sequence). The J segment lost 0 bases and the V segment lost 8 bases, leaving 10 bases of the junction unmatched. Here the CDR3 DNA reads TGTGCCAGCCTCCCGCAGGGGGTTTCCTCTGGAAACACCATATATTTT. This gives the protein CASLPQGVSSGNTIYF. The entire variable domain, with the rest obtained from reference TRBV7-9 and TRBJ1-3, is as follows: DTGVSQNPRHKITKRGQNVTFRCDPISEHNRLYWYRQTLGQGPEFLTYFQNEAQLEKSRLLSDRFSAERPKGSFSTLEIQRTEQGDSAMYLCASLPQGVSSGNTIYFGEGSWLTVV.

This clonotype was found a few times. V usage is TRBV3-1 and J usage is TRBJ2-3; no clear D gene. The CDR3 runs to 14 residues. Trimming took off 1 base at V and 2 bases at J, with 7 bases between the two ends. Germline V gene data show CDR1 as LGHDT and CDR2 as YNNKEL (reference sequence). The CDR3 DNA follows: TGTGCCAGCAGCCAAGCTGTATTCACAGATACGCAGTATTTT. Protein product: CASSQAVFTDTQYF.

This clonotype occurred a few times. The chain has TRBV20-1 and TRBJ2-7, with 9 bases fitting TRBD2. This CDR3 is 14 amino acids long. CDR1 and CDR2 from the germline V gene are DFQATT and SNEGSKA (reference sequence). V shed 1 base, J shed 1 base, and the junction held 2 bases outside the gene matches. CDR3 region: CSARGLAASYEQYF. For the CDR3, the DNA is TGCAGTGCTAGAGGACTAGCGGCTTCCTACGAGCAGTACTTC.

The chain uses TRBV4-2 and TRBJ2-3; TRBD2 matches at 7 bases. V dropped 2 bases and J dropped 1; count of bases not matched to a gene: 6. CDR1 is LGHNA, CDR2 YNFKEQ, per germline. This CDR3 has 16 residues. This chain's CDR3 is CASSQTKRGRTDTQYF. CDR3 in DNA: TGTGCCAGCAGCCAAACGAAGCGGGGTCGCACAGATACGCAGTATTTT.

This clonotype was observed a handful of times. The CDR3 DNA reads TGCGCCAGCAGTATGACGAACTACGAGCAGTACTTC. Its protein product is CASSMTNYEQYF. V is TRBV5-1 and J is TRBJ2-7, with D unclear. V lost 5 bases and J lost 3, with 9 bases in between. Germline loops: CDR1 SGHRS, CDR2 YFSETQ. This CDR3 has 12 amino acids.

This clonotype was seen a few times. The chain couples TRBV7-2 to TRBJ2-3; 9 nucleotides align to TRBD1. V shed 2 bases and J 6 bases; nucleotides not matched to a gene: 3. Germline lookup yields CDR1 SGHTA and CDR2 FQGNSA. There are 14 residues in the CDR3. The CDR3 spells CASSLTGGGDTQYF. In DNA, the CDR3 is TGTGCCAGCAGCTTAACAGGGGGCGGCGATACGCAGTATTTT.

The chain combines TRBV29-1 with TRBJ2-7; 7 bases agree with TRBD2. The ends lost 7 bases at V and 2 bases at J; junction bases unmatched: 5. The CDR3 is made up of 12 amino acids. Germline CDR1 and CDR2: SQVTM and ANQGSEA. The CDR3 sequence: CSAGSGTYEQYF. The CDR3 DNA reads TGCAGCGCTGGAAGCGGGACCTACGAGCAGTACTTC.

This clonotype was seen a few times. The chain has TRBV7-9 and TRBJ2-4, with D possibly being TRBD1 (6 bases). Germline assignment: CDR1 SEHNR and CDR2 FQNEAQ (reference sequence). CDR3 length: 18 amino acids. Trimming left V 3 bases short and J 0 bases short, with 18 bases between. The DNA for the CDR3 is TGTGCCAGCAGCTTCTCTCCTAGACAGGCTATAGCCAAAAACATTCAGTACTTC. Amino acids: CASSFSPRQAIAKNIQYF.

Only a few counts were recorded for this clonotype. The chain links TRBV12-3 or TRBV12-4 to TRBJ2-7, with D maybe TRBD2 (6 bases). The CDR3 has 14 residues. V lost 5 bases, J lost 0 bases, and 11 bases lay in between. The CDR3 region has the DNA TGTGCCAGCAGTACACCGGGAGCCTCCTACGAGCAGTACTTC. Its translation is CASSTPGASYEQYF.

J is TRBJ2-7 and V is TRBV28; 9 nucleotides agree with TRBD2. V lost 3 bases to trimming and J lost 2 bases; unmatched junction nucleotides: 8. CDR3 size: 16 residues. Germline values: CDR1 MDHEN, CDR2 SYDVKM. CDR3 DNA: TGTGCCAGCAGTTTTGGGACAGCGGGAGGCCCCTACGAGCAGTACTTC. Translating it yields CASSFGTAGGPYEQYF.

The chain has TRBV6-5 and TRBJ1-1, with 7 bases matching TRBD1. The ends lost 7 bases at V and 4 bases at J; junction bases unmatched: 9. In germline, CDR1 is MNHEY, CDR2 SVGAGI. CDR3 size: 14 residues. CDR3 amino acids: CASIFRQGGTEAFF. CDR3 coding DNA: TGTGCCAGCATTTTCCGACAGGGCGGCACTGAAGCTTTCTTT.

This clonotype was detected only a few times. The chain carries TRBV12-3 or TRBV12-4 and TRBJ2-3; D perhaps matches TRBD2 (6 bases). Trimming cost V 7 bases and J 2 bases, with 16 bases left between them. This CDR3 is built from 15 residues. CDR3 in amino acids: CASTLGGTPTDTQYF. As DNA, the CDR3 is TGTGCCAGCACCCTTGGCGGGACTCCCACAGATACGCAGTATTTT.

This clonotype was recorded many times. The chain couples TRBV6-5 to TRBJ2-3; 9 nucleotides agree with TRBD2. Trimming removed 5 bases from V and 5 bases from J; junction bases left unmatched: 17. This CDR3 has 18 amino acids. CDR1 is MNHEY and CDR2 is SVGAGI in the germline V gene. Here the CDR3 DNA reads TGTGCCAGCAGTCCCCGGTTGGCTAGCGGGACTTCAAGAGATACGCAGTATTTT. It codes for CASSPRLASGTSRDTQYF.

This clonotype was counted a few times. V usage is TRBV4-3 and J usage is TRBJ2-1; 7 bases map to TRBD1. Germline V lookup: CDR1 LGHNA, CDR2 YSLEER. Germline trimming cut 0 bases from V and 2 bases from J; bases unmatched to any gene: 4. The length of the CDR3 is 16 residues. CDR3 amino acids: CASSQDLTGAYNEQFF. The CDR3 DNA sequence: TGCGCCAGCAGCCAAGATCTAACAGGGGCCTACAATGAGCAGTTCTTC.